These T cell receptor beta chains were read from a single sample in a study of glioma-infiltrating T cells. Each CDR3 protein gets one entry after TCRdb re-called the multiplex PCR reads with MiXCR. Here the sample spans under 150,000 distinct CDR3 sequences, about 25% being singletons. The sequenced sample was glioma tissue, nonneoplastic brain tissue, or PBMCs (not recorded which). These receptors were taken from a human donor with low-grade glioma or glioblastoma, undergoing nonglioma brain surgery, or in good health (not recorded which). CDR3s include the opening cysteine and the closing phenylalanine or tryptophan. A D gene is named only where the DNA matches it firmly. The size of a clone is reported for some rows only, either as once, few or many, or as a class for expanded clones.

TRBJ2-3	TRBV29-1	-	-	TGCAGCGTTGAAGATAGAGGGGTGGCAGATACGCAGTATTTT	CSVEDRGVADTQYF
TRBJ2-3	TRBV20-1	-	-	TGCAGTCCGTCCGGGCAGGGGACATCAGATACGCAGTATTTT	CSPSGQGTSDTQYF
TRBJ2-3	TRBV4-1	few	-	TGCGCCAGCAGCCAAAGTCACCGGCCAACAGATACGCAGTATTTT	CASSQSHRPTDTQYF
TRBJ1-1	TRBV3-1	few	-	TGTGCCAGCAAGCAGGGATTTAGAGCTTTCTTT	CASKQGFRAFF
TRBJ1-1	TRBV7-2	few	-	TGTGCCAGCAGCCTCTCCCCCAGGCCCGACACTGAAGCTTTCTTT	CASSLSPRPDTEAFF
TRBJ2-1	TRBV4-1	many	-	TGCGCCAGCAGCCAAACTAGGTTAAGGGAGCAGTTCTTC	CASSQTRLREQFF
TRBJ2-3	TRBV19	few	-	TGTGCCAGTAAACGGACATTTTCAGGGACAGATACGCAGTATTTT	CASKRTFSGTDTQYF
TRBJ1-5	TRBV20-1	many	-	TGCAGTGCTAGACCGCGACTCAATCAGCCCCAGCATTTT	CSARPRLNQPQHF
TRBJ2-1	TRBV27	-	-	TGTGCCAGCAGTTTATTGACCTCCGGGGGCCGGGAGTTCTTC	CASSLLTSGGREFF
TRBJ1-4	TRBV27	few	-	TGTGCCAGCGGCCCCGGGGACGTAAATGAAAAACTGTTTTTT	CASGPGDVNEKLFF
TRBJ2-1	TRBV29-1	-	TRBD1	TGCAGCGTTGTGGTACAGGGGCTTGGTGAGCAGTTCTTC	CSVVVQGLGEQFF
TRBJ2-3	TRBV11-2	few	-	TGTGCCAGCAGCTTTGGGGGACATACGCAGTATTTT	CASSFGGHTQYF
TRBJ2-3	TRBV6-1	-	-	TGTGCCAGCTTCAAGAGGGGAACCCTTAGCACAGATACGCAGTATTTT	CASFKRGTLSTDTQYF
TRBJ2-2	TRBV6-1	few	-	TGTGCCAGCAAAGGGTCTGGAAACACCGGGGAGCTGTTTTTT	CASKGSGNTGELFF
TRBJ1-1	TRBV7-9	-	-	TGTGCCAGCAGCCCCTCCGGGACCGGGGACACTGAAGCTTTCTTT	CASSPSGTGDTEAFF
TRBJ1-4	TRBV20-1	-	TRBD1	TGCAGTGCCGGGACAGGGGGGGAAAAACTGTTTTTT	CSAGTGGEKLFF
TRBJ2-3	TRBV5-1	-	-	TGCGCCAGCAGGACAGTGGACACAGATACGCAGTATTTT	CASRTVDTDTQYF
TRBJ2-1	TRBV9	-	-	TGTGCCAGCAGCGTAGAGTGGGGCCCGGCCGGCAATGAGCAGTTCTTC	CASSVEWGPAGNEQFF
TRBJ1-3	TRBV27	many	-	TGTGCCAGCCTGTTCGGAAACACCATATATTTT	CASLFGNTIYF
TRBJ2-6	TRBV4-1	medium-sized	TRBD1	TGCGCCAGCAGCCAAGAAGGACACGGACAGGGGGGCTCTGGGGCCAACGTCCTGACTTTC	CASSQEGHGQGGSGANVLTF
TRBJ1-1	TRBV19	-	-	TGTGCCAGTAGCCAACTACGAGTAGGCACTGAAGCTTTCTTT	CASSQLRVGTEAFF
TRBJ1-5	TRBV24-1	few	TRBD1	TGTGCCACCAGTGCCTGGGACAGCTACGATCAGCCCCAGCATTTT	CATSAWDSYDQPQHF
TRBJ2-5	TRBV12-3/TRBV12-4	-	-	TGTGCCAGCAGCCAGACGACAGGCCAGTACTTC	CASSQTTGQYF
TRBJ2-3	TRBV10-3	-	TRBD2	TGTGCCATCAGTGAGTCGGTAGCGGGGGGAAGCACAGATACGCAGTATTTT	CAISESVAGGSTDTQYF
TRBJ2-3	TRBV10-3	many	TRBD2	TGTGCCATCAGTGAGTCAGAAGGACTAGCGGGGAACACAGATACGCAGTATTTT	CAISESEGLAGNTDTQYF
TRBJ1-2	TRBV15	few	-	TGTGCCACCGGCAGAGATTCGGACTATGGCTACACCTTC	CATGRDSDYGYTF
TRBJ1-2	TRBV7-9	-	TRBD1	TGTGCCAGCAGCTTGAGACAGGGCTCCGATGGCTACACCTTC	CASSLRQGSDGYTF
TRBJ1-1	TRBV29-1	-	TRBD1	TGCAGCGTTCACCGTACCCCTGGTGTCAGGGGGCTGAACACTGAAGCTTTCTTT	CSVHRTPGVRGLNTEAFF
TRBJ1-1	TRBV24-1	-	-	TGTGCCACCAGTGAGGCCGGGGCAGCTTCCTTT	CATSEAGAASF
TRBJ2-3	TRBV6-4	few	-	TGTGCCAGCAGTGACTCGATCAGAGATACGCAGTATTTT	CASSDSIRDTQYF
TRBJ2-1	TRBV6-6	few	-	TGTGCCAGCAGTAACTCCTACGAGCAGTTCTTC	CASSNSYEQFF
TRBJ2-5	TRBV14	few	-	TGTGCCAGCAGCGGGGGGGGGCGAATTATCCAAGAGACCCAGTACTTC	CASSGGGRIIQETQYF
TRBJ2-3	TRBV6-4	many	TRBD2	TGTGCCAGCAGTGCCCTAGCGGGGGGGCCGGATACGCAGTATTTT	CASSALAGGPDTQYF